The T cell receptor (beta chain) described here comes from a study of blood T cell repertoires in COVID-19. Note on this clone: A much larger clone lies one base from this, so it may be a read error. Other nucleotide sequences from this sample produce the same CDR3.

Original processing notes: Reference gene primer amplification in the assay estimated nucleated cell counts. The table came from immunoSEQ multiplex PCR; TCRdb's copy has only in-frame clones and leaves some out. That table furnishes V, J and clone size, whereas the DNA furnished D and trimming. The data hold 200,000 or so clones, with around 89% observed a single time. Sequencing input: PBMCs or T cells enriched from blood (not recorded which). This clonotype was obtained from a woman aged 30 to 39 who had recovered from COVID-19.

The CDR3 spells CASSYSIQGANYGYTF. CDR3 sequence (DNA): TGTGCCAGCAGTTACTCCATCCAAGGAGCTAACTATGGCTACACCTTC. The chain is built from TRBV6-5 and TRBJ1-2, with D unclear. Trimming removed 0 bases from V and 0 bases from J, with 11 bases in between. CDR3 length: 16 residues. Germline V lookup: CDR1 MNHEY, CDR2 SVGAGI.